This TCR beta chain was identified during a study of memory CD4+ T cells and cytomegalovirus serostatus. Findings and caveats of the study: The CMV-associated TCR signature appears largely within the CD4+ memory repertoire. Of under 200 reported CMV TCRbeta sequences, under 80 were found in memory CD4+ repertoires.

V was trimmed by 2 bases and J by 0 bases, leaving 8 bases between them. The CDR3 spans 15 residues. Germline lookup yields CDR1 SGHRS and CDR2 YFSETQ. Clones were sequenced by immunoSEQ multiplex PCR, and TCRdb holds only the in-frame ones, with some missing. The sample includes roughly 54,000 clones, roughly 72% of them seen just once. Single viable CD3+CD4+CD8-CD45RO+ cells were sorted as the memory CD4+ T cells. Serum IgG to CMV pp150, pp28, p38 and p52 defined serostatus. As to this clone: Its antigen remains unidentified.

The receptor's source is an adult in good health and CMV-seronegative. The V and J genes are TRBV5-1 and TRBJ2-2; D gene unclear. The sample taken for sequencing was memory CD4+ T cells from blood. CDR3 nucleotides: TGCGCCAGCAGCTTTGGGCCTTCGAACACCGGGGAGCTGTTTTTT. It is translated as CASSFGPSNTGELFF.